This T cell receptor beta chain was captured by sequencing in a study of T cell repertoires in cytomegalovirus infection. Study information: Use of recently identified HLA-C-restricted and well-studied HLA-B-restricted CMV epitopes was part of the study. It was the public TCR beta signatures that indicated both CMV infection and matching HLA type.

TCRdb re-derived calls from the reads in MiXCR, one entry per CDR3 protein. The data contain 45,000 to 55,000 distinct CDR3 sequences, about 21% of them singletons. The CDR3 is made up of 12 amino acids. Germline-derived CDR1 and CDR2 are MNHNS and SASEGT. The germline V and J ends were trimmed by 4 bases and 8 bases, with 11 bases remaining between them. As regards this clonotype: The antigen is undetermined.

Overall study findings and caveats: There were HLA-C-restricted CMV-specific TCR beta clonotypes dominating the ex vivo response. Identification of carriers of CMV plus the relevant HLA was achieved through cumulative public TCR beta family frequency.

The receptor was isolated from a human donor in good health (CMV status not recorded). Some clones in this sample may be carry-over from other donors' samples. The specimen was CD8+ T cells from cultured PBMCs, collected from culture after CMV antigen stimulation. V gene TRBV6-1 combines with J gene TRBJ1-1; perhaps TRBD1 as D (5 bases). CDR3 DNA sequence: TGTGCCAGCAGTGGGACATACGCGGAAGCTTTCTTT. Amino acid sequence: CASSGTYAEAFF.